Listed here are 17 T cell receptor beta chains from one sample, sequenced in a study of blood T cell repertoires in COVID-19. Sequencing used immunoSEQ multiplex PCR; TCRdb keeps in-frame clones, though not all of them. This sample has 200,000 to 250,000 clones, with over 75% found just once. Sequencing used peripheral blood. These receptors originate from a woman in her 70s with COVID-19, enrolled during active disease.

The CDR3 spells CASSLGTANEQFF. CDR3 sequence (DNA): TGTGCCAGCAGCTTGGGAACAGCCAATGAGCAGTTCTTC. The rearrangement joins TRBV5-4 to TRBJ2-1, with D unclear. Trimming pared 0 bases from V and 6 bases from J, leaving 7 bases between. The CDR3 covers 13 residues. The V gene's germline CDR1 is SGHNT and CDR2 YYREEE (reference sequence). Full variable domain (remainder filled in from reference TRBV5-4 and TRBJ2-1): ETGVTQSPTHLIKTRGQQVTLRCSSQSGHNTVSWYQQALGQGPQFIFQYYREEENGRGNFPPRFSGLQFPNYSSELNVNALELDDSALYLCASSLGTANEQFFGPGTRLTVL.

This chain uses TRBV7-9 with TRBJ1-6; D is undetermined. The V and J ends lost 5 bases and 8 bases respectively, with 10 bases between them. This CDR3 is 13 amino acids long. Looked up from germline, CDR1 is SEHNR and CDR2 is FQNEAQ (reference sequence). The CDR3 DNA reads as TGTGCCAGCAGCCCCCGGGAGGATTCACCCCTCCACTTT. It is translated as CASSPREDSPLHF.

This chain uses TRBV25-1 with TRBJ2-1; the D gene is possibly TRBD1 (6 bases). This CDR3 contains 16 residues. CDR1 and CDR2 (germline): MGHDK, SYGVNS. V was shortened by 10 bases and J by 0 bases, with 19 bases between the two germline ends. The CDR3 DNA follows: TGTGCCACCGAACTCCCGGGACACCTCTCCTACAATGAGCAGTTCTTC. It encodes CATELPGHLSYNEQFF.

V and J are TRBV7-2 and TRBJ2-7, with 9 bases identical to TRBD2. This CDR3 is 15 amino acids long. Germline assignment: CDR1 SGHTA and CDR2 FQGNSA. J lost 4 bases, V lost 7 bases, and 11 bases had no gene match. The CDR3 bases are TGTGCCAGCACCGTGGGAGCGACTAGCGGATACGAGCAGTACTTC. Protein product: CASTVGATSGYEQYF.

J is TRBJ1-5 and V is TRBV21-1; TRBD1, the table's D call, lacks a check against the DNA. TRBV21-1 is reported as a pseudogene. The CDR3 is 15 residues long. The CDR3 reads CASSKVGTANQPQHF. The CDR3, as DNA: TGTGCCAGCAGCAAAGTTGGGACAGCTAATCAGCCCCAGCATTTT.

For the CDR3, the DNA is TGTGCCAGCAGCCCTCAGGTTGACCCCTCCTACGAGCAGTACTTC. As protein: CASSPQVDPSYEQYF. The V gene is TRBV7-2, the J gene TRBJ2-7; D uncertain. V was trimmed by 5 bases and J by 0 bases, leaving 14 bases between them. This CDR3 region has 15 residues. The V gene's germline CDR1 is SGHTA and CDR2 FQGNSA.

The chain uses TRBV6-1 and TRBJ1-2, with D unclear. V was shortened by 1 base and J by 4 bases, with 7 bases between the two germline ends. The germline CDR1 and CDR2 sequences are MNHNS and SASEGT. The length of the CDR3 is 13 residues. CDR3 DNA: TGTGCCAGCAGTGAAGTGGACTCCTATGGCTACACCTTC. This sequence encodes CASSEVDSYGYTF.

The gene calls are TRBV5-5 and TRBJ1-1; possibly TRBD1 for D (5 bases). CDR3 size: 14 residues. V was shortened by 2 bases and J by 6 bases, with 14 bases between the two germline ends. In germline, CDR1 is SGHKS, CDR2 YYEKEE (reference sequence). The CDR3 DNA reads TGTGCCAGCAGCTTAGGACAAGCCAGGGCTGAAGCTTTCTTT. It specifies CASSLGQARAEAFF.

V and J are TRBV18 and TRBJ2-5, with a weak D call TRBD1 (6 bases). Trimming shortened V by 5 bases and J by 4 bases, and 23 bases separated the two germline ends. This CDR3 comprises 17 residues. Per germline, CDR1 KGHSH and CDR2 LQKENI. The chain's CDR3 is CASSKGPREGGGETQYF. The CDR3 DNA reads TGTGCCAGCTCAAAAGGACCCCGAGAAGGGGGTGGAGAGACCCAGTACTTC.

The J gene is TRBJ2-5, the V gene TRBV4-2; 11 nucleotides agree with TRBD2. CDR3 size: 19 residues. The germline V gene has CDR1 LGHNA and CDR2 YNFKEQ. V gave up 1 base and J gave up 2 bases; unmatched junction bases: 12. In DNA form, the CDR3 reads TGTGCCAGCAGCCAAGCCCGTCTAGCGGGGGGCCTTTTGCAAGAGACCCAGTACTTC. Protein product: CASSQARLAGGLLQETQYF.

The CDR3, as DNA: TGTGCCAGCAGCTTAGAACAGGGGACCTACGAGCAGTACTTC. Translated: CASSLEQGTYEQYF. This chain uses TRBV11-3 with TRBJ2-7, with TRBD1 matching over 7 bases. The CDR3 loop spans 14 amino acids. Germline V gene lookup returns CDR1 SGHNT and CDR2 YENEEA. The V segment lost 0 bases and the J segment 2 bases; nucleotides outside the gene matches: 1.

The chain has TRBV24-1 and TRBJ2-3, with D uncertain. With 3 bases removed from V and 6 bases from J, the gap between germline ends came to 6 bases. Germline CDR1 and CDR2: KGHDR and SFDVKD. The CDR3 consists of 12 residues. The CDR3 DNA follows: TGTGCCACCAGTGATCCCGGGGATACGCAGTATTTT. Amino acids: CATSDPGDTQYF.

The V and J genes are TRBV2 and TRBJ1-5; D unresolved. The germline V and J ends were trimmed by 1 base and 3 bases, with 10 bases remaining between them. The V gene's germline CDR1 is SNHLY and CDR2 FYNNEI. The CDR3 consists of 15 residues. The CDR3 loop is CASSEEAGYNQPQHF. In nucleotides, the CDR3 is TGTGCCAGCAGTGAAGAGGCGGGATACAATCAGCCCCAGCATTTT.

CDR3 sequence: CASSIGGGKSNYGYTF. CDR3 nucleotide sequence: TGTGCCAGTAGTATCGGCGGGGGAAAGTCTAACTATGGCTACACCTTC. This sequence joins TRBV19 and TRBJ1-2; maybe TRBD1 (5 bases). Trimming pared 3 bases from V and 0 bases from J, leaving 14 bases between. The germline gives CDR1 LNHDA, CDR2 SQIVND (reference sequence). The length of the CDR3 is 16 residues.

The chain uses TRBV6-5 and TRBJ2-5; TRBD2 might be the D (6 bases). With 4 bases removed from V and 5 bases from J, the gap between germline ends came to 17 bases. The CDR3 contains 15 residues. Germline V gives CDR1 MNHEY, CDR2 SVGAGI. CDR3 coding DNA: TGTGCCAGCAGTTCCTCTTCAACTAGCTGGGAGACCCAGTACTTC. As protein: CASSSSSTSWETQYF.

This chain joins TRBV6-6 and TRBJ2-1; 7 bases are shared with TRBD2. The CDR3 runs 13 residues. CDR1 is MNHNY, CDR2 SVGAGI, per germline (reference sequence). The trim removed 6 bases at V and 4 bases at J, leaving 3 bases unmatched. The CDR3 loop reads CASRGGRYNEQFF. In nucleotides, the CDR3 is TGTGCCAGCAGAGGCGGGAGATACAATGAGCAGTTCTTC.

This clone was seen just once. This chain links TRBV5-1 with TRBJ1-2; 8 bases are shared with TRBD1. The CDR3 contains 13 residues. J lost 8 bases, V lost 2 bases, and 5 bases had no gene match. CDR1 and CDR2 (germline): SGHRS, YFSETQ. The CDR3 loop is CASSFPGQGGYTF. CDR3 bases: TGCGCCAGCAGCTTCCCCGGACAGGGAGGCTACACCTTC.